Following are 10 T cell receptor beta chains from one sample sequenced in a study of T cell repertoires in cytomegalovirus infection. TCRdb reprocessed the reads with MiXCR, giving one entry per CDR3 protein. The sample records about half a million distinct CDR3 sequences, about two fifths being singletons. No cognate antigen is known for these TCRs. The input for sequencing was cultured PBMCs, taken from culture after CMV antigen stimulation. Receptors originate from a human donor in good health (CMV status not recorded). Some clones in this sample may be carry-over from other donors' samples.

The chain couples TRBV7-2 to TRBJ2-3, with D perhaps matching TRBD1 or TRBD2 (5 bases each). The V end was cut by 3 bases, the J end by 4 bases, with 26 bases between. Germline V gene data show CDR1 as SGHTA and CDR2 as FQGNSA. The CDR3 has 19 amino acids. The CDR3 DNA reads TGTGCCAGCAGCTTGCCTTACCCCGTCGGGACCCTCCCGGCAGATACGCAGTATTTT. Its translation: CASSLPYPVGTLPADTQYF.

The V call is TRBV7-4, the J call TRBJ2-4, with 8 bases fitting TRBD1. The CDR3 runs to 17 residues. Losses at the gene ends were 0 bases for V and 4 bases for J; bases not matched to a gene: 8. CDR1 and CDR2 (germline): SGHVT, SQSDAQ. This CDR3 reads CASSLALQGARKNIQYF. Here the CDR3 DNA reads TGTGCCAGCAGCTTAGCGCTTCAGGGGGCTCGAAAAAACATTCAGTACTTC.

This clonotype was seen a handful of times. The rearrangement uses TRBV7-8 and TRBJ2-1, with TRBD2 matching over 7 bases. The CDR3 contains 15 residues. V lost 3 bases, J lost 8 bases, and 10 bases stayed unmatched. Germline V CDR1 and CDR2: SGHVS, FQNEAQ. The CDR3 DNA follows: TGTGCCAGCAGCTTGTTGACTAGCCCTAGGTATGAGCAGTTCTTC. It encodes CASSLLTSPRYEQFF. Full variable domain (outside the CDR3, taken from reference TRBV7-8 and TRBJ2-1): GAGVSQSPRYKVAKRGQDVALRCDPISGHVSLFWYQQALGQGPEFLTYFQNEAQLDKSGLPSDRFFAERPEGSVSTLKIQRTQQEDSAVYLCASSLLTSPRYEQFFGPGTRLTVL.

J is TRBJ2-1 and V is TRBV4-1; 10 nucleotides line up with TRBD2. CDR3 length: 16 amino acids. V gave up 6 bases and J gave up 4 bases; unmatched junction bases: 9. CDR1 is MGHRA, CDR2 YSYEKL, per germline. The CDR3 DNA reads TGCGCCAGCAGACGGACTAGCGGAGACCGATACAATGAGCAGTTCTTC. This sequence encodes CASRRTSGDRYNEQFF.

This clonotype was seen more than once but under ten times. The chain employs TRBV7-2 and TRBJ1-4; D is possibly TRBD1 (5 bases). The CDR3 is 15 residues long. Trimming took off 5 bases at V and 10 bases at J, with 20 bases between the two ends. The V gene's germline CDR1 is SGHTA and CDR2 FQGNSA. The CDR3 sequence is CASSQQEGQRGKLFF. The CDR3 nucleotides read TGTGCCAGCAGCCAACAAGAGGGGCAAAGGGGAAAACTGTTTTTT.

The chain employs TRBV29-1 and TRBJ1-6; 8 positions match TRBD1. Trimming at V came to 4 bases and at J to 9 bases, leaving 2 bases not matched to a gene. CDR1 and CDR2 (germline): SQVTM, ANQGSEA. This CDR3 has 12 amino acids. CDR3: CSVGTGSSPLHF. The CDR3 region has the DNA TGCAGCGTTGGGACAGGGAGTTCACCCCTCCACTTT.

The CDR3 spells CASSVAETWGYTF. Written as DNA, the CDR3 is TGTGCCAGCAGCGTTGCCGAAACCTGGGGCTACACCTTC. This chain connects TRBV6-8 to TRBJ1-2; no firm D call. Per the germline V gene, CDR1 is MNHGY and CDR2 is SAAAGT. The CDR3 is made up of 13 amino acids. The germline V and J ends were trimmed by 6 bases and 8 bases, with 16 bases remaining between them.

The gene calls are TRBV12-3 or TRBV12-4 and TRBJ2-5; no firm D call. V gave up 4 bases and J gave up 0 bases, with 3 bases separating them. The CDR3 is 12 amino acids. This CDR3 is CASSSDQETQYF. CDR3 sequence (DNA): TGTGCCAGCAGTTCGGACCAAGAGACCCAGTACTTC.

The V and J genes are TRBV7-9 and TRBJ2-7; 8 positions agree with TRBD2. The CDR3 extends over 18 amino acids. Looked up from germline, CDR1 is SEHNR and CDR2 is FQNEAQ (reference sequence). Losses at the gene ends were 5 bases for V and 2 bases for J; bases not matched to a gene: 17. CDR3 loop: CASSPPPGAGVLAYEQYF. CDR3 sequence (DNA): TGTGCCAGCAGCCCCCCCCCCGGAGCGGGAGTATTGGCCTACGAGCAGTACTTC.

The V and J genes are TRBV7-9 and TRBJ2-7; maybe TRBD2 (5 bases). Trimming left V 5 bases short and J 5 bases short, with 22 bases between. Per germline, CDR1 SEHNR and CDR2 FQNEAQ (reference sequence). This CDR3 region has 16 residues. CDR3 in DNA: TGTGCCAGCAGCCGAACCATCACTAGGTATAAGGACGAGCAGTACTTC. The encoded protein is CASSRTITRYKDEQYF.